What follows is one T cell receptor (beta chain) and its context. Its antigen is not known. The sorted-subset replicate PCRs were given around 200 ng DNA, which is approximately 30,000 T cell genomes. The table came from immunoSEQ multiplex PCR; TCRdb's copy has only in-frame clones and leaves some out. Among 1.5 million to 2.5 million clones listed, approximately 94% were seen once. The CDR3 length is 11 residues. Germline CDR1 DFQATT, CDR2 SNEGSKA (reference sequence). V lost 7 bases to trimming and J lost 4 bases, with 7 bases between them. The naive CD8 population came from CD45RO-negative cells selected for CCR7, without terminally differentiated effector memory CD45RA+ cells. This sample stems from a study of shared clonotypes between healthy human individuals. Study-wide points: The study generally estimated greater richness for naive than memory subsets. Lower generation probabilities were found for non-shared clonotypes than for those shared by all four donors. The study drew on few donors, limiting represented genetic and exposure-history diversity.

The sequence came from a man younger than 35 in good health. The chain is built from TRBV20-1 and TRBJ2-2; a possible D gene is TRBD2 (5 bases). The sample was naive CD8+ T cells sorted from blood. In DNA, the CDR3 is TGCAGTGTCCGGGGCACCGGGGAGCTGTTTTTT. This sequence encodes CSVRGTGELFF.